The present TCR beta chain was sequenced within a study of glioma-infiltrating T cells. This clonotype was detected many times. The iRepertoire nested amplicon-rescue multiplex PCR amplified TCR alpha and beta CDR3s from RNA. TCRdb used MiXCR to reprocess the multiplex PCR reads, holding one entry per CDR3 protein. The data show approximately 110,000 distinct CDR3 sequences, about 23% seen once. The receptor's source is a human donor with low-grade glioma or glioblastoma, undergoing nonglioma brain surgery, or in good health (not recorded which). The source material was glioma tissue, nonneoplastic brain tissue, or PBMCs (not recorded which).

In DNA form, the CDR3 reads TGTGCCAGCAGCCCGACCGCAGGAAACACCATATATTTT. Protein sequence: CASSPTAGNTIYF. This chain joins TRBV7-7 and TRBJ1-3; D gene uncertain. The CDR3 length is 13 residues. Between the trimmed V and J ends, which lost 5 bases and 4 bases, there was a span of 9 bases. Germline CDR1 reads SSHAT; CDR2 reads FNYEAQ (reference sequence).